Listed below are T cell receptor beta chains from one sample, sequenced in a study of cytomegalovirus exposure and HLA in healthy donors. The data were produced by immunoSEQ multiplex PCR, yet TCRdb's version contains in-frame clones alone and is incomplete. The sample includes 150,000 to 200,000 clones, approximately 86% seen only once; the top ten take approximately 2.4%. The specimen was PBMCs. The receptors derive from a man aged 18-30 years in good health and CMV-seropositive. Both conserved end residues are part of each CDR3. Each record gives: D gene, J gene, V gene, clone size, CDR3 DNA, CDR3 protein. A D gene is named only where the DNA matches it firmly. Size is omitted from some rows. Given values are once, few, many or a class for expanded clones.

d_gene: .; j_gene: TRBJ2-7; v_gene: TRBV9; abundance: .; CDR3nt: TGTGCCAGCAGCGTAGGGCAGGAAAACTACGAGCAGTACTTC; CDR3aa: CASSVGQENYEQYF
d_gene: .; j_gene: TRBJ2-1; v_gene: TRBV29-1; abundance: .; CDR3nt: TGCAGCGTTGAAGATCTGGAGGATAATGAGCAGTTCTTC; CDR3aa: CSVEDLEDNEQFF
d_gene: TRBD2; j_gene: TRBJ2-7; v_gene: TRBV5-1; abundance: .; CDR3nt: TGCGCCAGCAGCTTGCTAGCGGGAGCAGGCAACGAGCAGTACTTC; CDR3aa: CASSLLAGAGNEQYF
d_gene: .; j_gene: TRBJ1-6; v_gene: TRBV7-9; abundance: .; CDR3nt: TGTGCCAGCCACCCGCCGGGGAATTCACCCCTCCACTTT; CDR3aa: CASHPPGNSPLHF
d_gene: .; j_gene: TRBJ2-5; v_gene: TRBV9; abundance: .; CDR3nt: TGTGCCAGCAGCTCTAACTATGACGAGACCCAGTACTTC; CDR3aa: CASSSNYDETQYF
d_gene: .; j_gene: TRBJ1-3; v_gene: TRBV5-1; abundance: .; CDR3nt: TGCGCCAGCAGCTTGATGGGGAGCTCTGGAAACACCATATATTTT; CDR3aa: CASSLMGSSGNTIYF
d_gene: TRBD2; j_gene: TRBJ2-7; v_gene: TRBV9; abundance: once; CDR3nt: TGTGCCAGCAGCCCTAGCGGGAGATTTTCCCACGAGCAGTACTTC; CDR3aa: CASSPSGRFSHEQYF
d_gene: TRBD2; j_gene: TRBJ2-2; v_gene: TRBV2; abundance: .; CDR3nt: TGTGCCACTTCAGCGGGGATGGGGACCGGGGAGCTGTTTTTT; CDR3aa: CATSAGMGTGELFF
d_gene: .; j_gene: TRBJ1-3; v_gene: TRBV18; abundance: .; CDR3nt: TGTGCCAGCTCAAGATTCAAGGGGCGGAGCACAAAAATTGGAAACACCATATATTTT; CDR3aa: CASSRFKGRSTKIGNTIYF
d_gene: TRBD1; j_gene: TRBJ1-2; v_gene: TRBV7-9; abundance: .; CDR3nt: TGTGCCAGCAGCTTGAAAGGGACAGTAGGACTCGCCTATGGCTACACCTTC; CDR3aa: CASSLKGTVGLAYGYTF
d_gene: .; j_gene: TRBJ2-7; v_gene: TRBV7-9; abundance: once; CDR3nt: TGTGCCAGCAGCTCAAGAGGGCAGACCTACGAGCAGTACTTC; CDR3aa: CASSSRGQTYEQYF
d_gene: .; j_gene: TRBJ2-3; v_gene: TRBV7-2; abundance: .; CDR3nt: TGTGCCAGCAGAGATGTTGGCGGAGTGCATGGAGATACGCAGTATTTT; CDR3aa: CASRDVGGVHGDTQYF
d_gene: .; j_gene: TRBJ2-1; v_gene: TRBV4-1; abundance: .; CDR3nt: TGCGCCAGCAGCCAAGGAGTCAGCGGTAACAATGAGCAGTTCTTC; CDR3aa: CASSQGVSGNNEQFF
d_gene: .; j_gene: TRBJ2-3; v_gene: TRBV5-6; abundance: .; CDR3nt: TGTGCCAGCAGCTTAAGCGGGACAACCAGCACAGATACGCAGTATTTT; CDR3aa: CASSLSGTTSTDTQYF